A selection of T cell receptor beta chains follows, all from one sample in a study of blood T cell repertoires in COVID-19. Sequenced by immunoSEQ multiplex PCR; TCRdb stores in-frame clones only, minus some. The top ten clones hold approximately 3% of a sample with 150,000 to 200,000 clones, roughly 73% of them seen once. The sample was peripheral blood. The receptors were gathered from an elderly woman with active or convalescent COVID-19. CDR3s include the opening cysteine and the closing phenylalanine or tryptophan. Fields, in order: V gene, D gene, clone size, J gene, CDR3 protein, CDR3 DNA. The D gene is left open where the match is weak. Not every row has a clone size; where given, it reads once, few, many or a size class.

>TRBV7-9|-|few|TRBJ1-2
CASSLALGAAYGYTF
TGTGCCAGCAGCTTAGCGTTGGGGGCCGCCTATGGCTACACCTTC
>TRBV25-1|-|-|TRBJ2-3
CASSEAFRKSTDTQYF
TGTGCCAGCAGTGAAGCGTTCAGGAAAAGCACAGATACGCAGTATTTT
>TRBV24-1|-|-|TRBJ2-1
CATSDWGDSYNEQFF
TGTGCCACCAGTGATTGGGGGGACTCCTACAATGAGCAGTTCTTC
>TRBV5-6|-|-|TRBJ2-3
CASRRSAISTDTQYF
TGTGCCAGCAGGAGGAGCGCCATTAGCACAGATACGCAGTATTTT
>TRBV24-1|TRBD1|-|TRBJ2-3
CATSDRVRGTADTQYF
TGTGCCACCAGTGATCGGGTTAGGGGGACAGCAGATACGCAGTATTTT
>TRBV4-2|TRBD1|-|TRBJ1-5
CASSQLAPAGGRNNQPQHF
TGTGCCAGCAGCCAACTGGCCCCGGCAGGGGGCCGGAACAATCAGCCCCAGCATTTT
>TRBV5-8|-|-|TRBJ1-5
CASSARVGNQPQHF
TGTGCCAGCAGCGCCAGGGTTGGGAATCAGCCCCAGCATTTT
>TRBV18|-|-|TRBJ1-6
CASSLRDSLFYNSPLHF
TGTGCCAGCTCCCTTCGGGACTCCCTTTTCTATAATTCACCCCTCCACTTT
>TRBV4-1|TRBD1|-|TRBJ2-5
CASSQDEYRGLGETQYF
TGCGCCAGCAGCCAAGACGAATACAGGGGGCTCGGGGAGACCCAGTACTTC
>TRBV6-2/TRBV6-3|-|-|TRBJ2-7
CASSRGHRSINEQYF
TGTGCCAGCAGCCGAGGTCACAGGTCCATCAACGAGCAGTACTTC
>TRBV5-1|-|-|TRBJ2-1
CASSIREGANNEQFF
TGCGCCAGCAGCATACGGGAGGGGGCTAACAATGAGCAGTTCTTC
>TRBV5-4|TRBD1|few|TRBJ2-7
CASSPGQEPSYEQYF
TGTGCCAGCAGCCCGGGACAGGAGCCTTCCTACGAGCAGTACTTC
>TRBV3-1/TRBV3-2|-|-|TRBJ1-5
CASSLGTTRSNQPQHF
TGTGCCAGCAGCCTTGGGACAACGAGGAGCAATCAGCCCCAGCATTTT
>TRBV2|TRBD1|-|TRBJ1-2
CASRNPGQGLNRDGYTF
TGTGCCAGCAGGAACCCGGGACAGGGGTTGAATAGGGATGGCTACACCTTC
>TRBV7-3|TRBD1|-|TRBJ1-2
CASSKDRGSGYTF
TGTGCCAGCAGCAAGGACAGGGGAAGCGGCTACACCTTC
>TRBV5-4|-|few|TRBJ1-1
CASSLAFGNTEAFF
TGTGCCAGCAGCTTGGCTTTCGGGAACACTGAAGCTTTCTTT
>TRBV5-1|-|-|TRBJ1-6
CASSSGQLNSPLHF
TGCGCCAGCAGCTCAGGACAGCTGAATTCACCCCTCCACTTT
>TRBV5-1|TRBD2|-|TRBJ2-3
CASSLGRGSTDTQYF
TGCGCCAGCAGCTTGGGGCGGGGGAGCACAGATACGCAGTATTTT
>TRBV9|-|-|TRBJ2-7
CASSTADSSGQYF
TGTGCCAGCAGCACGGCGGACAGTTCAGGGCAGTACTTC
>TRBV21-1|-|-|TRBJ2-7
CASSKGQRGSYEQYF
TGTGCCAGCAGCAAGGGTCAGCGGGGGAGCTACGAGCAGTACTTC
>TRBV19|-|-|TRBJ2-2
CASSVKQGILSGELFF
TGTGCCAGTAGTGTAAAGCAGGGGATCCTGTCCGGGGAGCTGTTTTTT
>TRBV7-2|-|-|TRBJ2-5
CASSLAVAADATQYF
TGTGCCAGCAGCTTAGCGGTGGCCGCGGATGCGACCCAGTACTTC
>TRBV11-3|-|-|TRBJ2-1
CASSFGDYEQFF
TGTGCCAGCAGCTTCGGGGACTATGAGCAGTTCTTC
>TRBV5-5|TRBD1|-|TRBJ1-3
CASSTGTVGNTIYF
TGTGCCAGCAGCACAGGGACAGTGGGAAACACCATATATTTT
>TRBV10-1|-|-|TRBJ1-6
CASTPEGGPGSPLHF
TGCGCCAGCACCCCTGAGGGAGGGCCGGGGTCACCCCTCCACTTT
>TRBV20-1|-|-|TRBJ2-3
CSAGDLQRASTDTQYF
TGCAGTGCTGGTGATCTTCAGAGGGCGAGCACAGATACGCAGTATTTT
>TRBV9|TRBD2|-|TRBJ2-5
CASSVVPSGVETQYF
TGTGCCAGCAGCGTAGTTCCTAGCGGGGTTGAGACCCAGTACTTC
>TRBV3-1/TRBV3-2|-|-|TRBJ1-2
CASSQGHLLNYGYTF
TGTGCCAGCAGTCAGGGACACCTCCTTAACTATGGCTACACCTTC
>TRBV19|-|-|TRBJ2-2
CATPEANTGELFF
TGTGCCACCCCTGAGGCGAACACCGGGGAGCTGTTTTTT
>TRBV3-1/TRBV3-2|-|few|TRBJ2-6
CASSPERSGANVLTF
TGTGCCAGCAGCCCAGAGAGGTCTGGGGCCAACGTCCTGACTTTC
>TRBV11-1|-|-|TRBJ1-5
CASSPQGVQPQHF
TGTGCCAGCAGCCCACAAGGGGTCCAGCCCCAGCATTTT